The 8 T cell receptor beta chains below all came from one sample that was sequenced in a study of OX40 agonist ivuxolimab in advanced cancers. Produced via immunoSEQ multiplex PCR; TCRdb's table is partial and in-frame only. Of about 16,000 clones detected, 85% to 90% appear once; the ten largest clones hold approximately 0.74%. The source material was CD4+ or CD8+ T cells sorted from blood, sampled in a trial of the OX40 agonist ivuxolimab. Source of these receptors: an adult with an advanced solid tumor such as melanoma, head and neck, liver or kidney cancer.

The rearrangement joins TRBV18 to TRBJ2-7; 9 bases are a match to TRBD2. V shed 0 bases, J shed 4 bases, and the junction held 4 bases outside the gene matches. Germline V gene lookup returns CDR1 KGHSH and CDR2 LQKENI. The CDR3 contains 15 residues. CDR3 nucleotide sequence: TGTGCCAGCTCACCACCTCGCGGGAGGGAATACGAGCAGTACTTC. It translates to CASSPPRGREYEQYF.

V and J are TRBV7-8 and TRBJ1-2; 10 bases line up with TRBD1. CDR1 SGHVS and CDR2 FQNEAQ come from the germline V gene. With 3 bases clipped from V and 7 bases from J, the junction kept 14 bases outside the gene matches. CDR3 length: 17 amino acids. The CDR3 is CASSFDRGPPVLGGYTF. The CDR3 bases are TGTGCCAGCAGCTTCGACAGGGGGCCTCCCGTTCTCGGTGGCTACACCTTC.

The chain is built from TRBV7-6 and TRBJ1-5; the match to TRBD1 covers 7 bases. With 1 base clipped from V and 2 bases from J, the junction kept 5 bases outside the gene matches. The CDR3 is 16 amino acids. CDR1 and CDR2 from the germline V gene are SGHVS and FNYEAQ. In nucleotides, the CDR3 is TGTGCCAGCAGCTTAGGGGTCCAGGGGGGCAATCAGCCCCAGCATTTT. Translated: CASSLGVQGGNQPQHF.

The genes are TRBV6-6 and TRBJ2-2; 12 bases align to TRBD2. The V gene's germline CDR1 is MNHNY and CDR2 SVGAGI (reference sequence). After removal of 6 bases from V and 6 bases from J, the junction contained 8 bases not matched to a gene. The CDR3 spans 16 residues. The CDR3 loop reads CASRSPSGRAPGELFF. CDR3 coding DNA: TGTGCCAGCAGGTCCCCTAGCGGGAGGGCCCCCGGGGAGCTGTTTTTT.

The rearrangement links TRBV7-8 to TRBJ1-5; D is uncertain. The CDR3 consists of 14 residues. Trimming took off 2 bases at V and 0 bases at J, with 5 bases between the two ends. Germline CDR1 and CDR2: SGHVS and FQNEAQ. CDR3 residues: CASSLRDSNQPQHF. Here the CDR3 DNA reads TGTGCCAGCAGCTTACGGGATAGCAATCAGCCCCAGCATTTT. The variable domain in full, completed from reference TRBV7-8 and TRBJ1-5, reads GAGVSQSPRYKVAKRGQDVALRCDPISGHVSLFWYQQALGQGPEFLTYFQNEAQLDKSGLPSDRFFAERPEGSVSTLKIQRTQQEDSAVYLCASSLRDSNQPQHFGDGTRLSIL.

V usage is TRBV7-8 and J usage is TRBJ1-4, with D possibly matching TRBD1 (6 bases). CDR1 is SGHVS, CDR2 FQNEAQ, per germline. There are 15 residues in the CDR3. V was cut by 1 base and J by 7 bases, with 13 bases left in between. CDR3 sequence reads: CASSLDRENGEKLFF. The CDR3 region has the DNA TGTGCCAGCAGCTTAGACAGGGAGAATGGTGAAAAACTGTTTTTT.

In this sample, this clone turned up a few times. The chain uses TRBV5-1 and TRBJ2-3; D gene unclear. V shed 4 bases and J shed 9 bases, with 21 bases lying between them. Per germline, CDR1 SGHRS and CDR2 YFSETQ. The CDR3 has 15 residues. As DNA, the CDR3 is TGCGCCAGCAGCCCTGCGCTCGTGTCCTCAAACACGCAGTATTTT. The encoded protein is CASSPALVSSNTQYF.

The rearrangement uses TRBV6-5 and TRBJ2-1, with D perhaps TRBD2 (5 bases). The CDR3 consists of 12 residues. The V gene lost 6 bases and the J gene lost 9 bases, with 12 bases spanning the gap. Looked up from germline, CDR1 is MNHEY and CDR2 is SVGAGI. DNA for the CDR3: TGTGCCAGCAGCCCCTCCCGGGGTGAGCAGTTCTTC. Protein sequence: CASSPSRGEQFF.